The 4 T cell receptor beta chains presented below share a single source sample, sequenced in a study of early stage breast cancer tumors. Profiling relied on immunoSEQ multiplex PCR, and the TCRdb table lists in-frame clones only, not all of them. The sample lists 70,000 or so clones, over 80% seen once, with roughly 4.7% in the top ten. Sequencing was performed on blood. These receptors all stem from a person aged 35 to 50 with breast cancer.

The gene calls are TRBV7-9 and TRBJ2-3; no definite D call. The CDR3 spans 12 residues. V dropped 1 base and J dropped 3 bases, with 2 bases sitting between them. Germline V lookup: CDR1 SEHNR, CDR2 FQNEAQ (reference sequence). The CDR3 loop is CASSLETDTQYF. CDR3 sequence (DNA): TGTGCCAGCAGCTTAGAGACAGATACGCAGTATTTT. The variable domain in full, completed from reference TRBV7-9 and TRBJ2-3, reads DTGVSQNPRHKITKRGQNVTFRCDPISEHNRLYWYRQTLGQGPEFLTYFQNEAQLEKSRLLSDRFSAERPKGSFSTLEIQRTEQGDSAMYLCASSLETDTQYFGPGTRLTVL.

The rearrangement joins TRBV2 to TRBJ2-6; D remains unclear. V shed 3 bases and J shed 0 bases, with 6 bases lying between them. The CDR3 sequence is 15 residues long. CDR1 and CDR2 (germline): SNHLY, FYNNEI. The CDR3 reads CASSESYSGANVLTF. The CDR3, as DNA: TGTGCCAGCAGTGAGAGTTACTCTGGGGCCAACGTCCTGACTTTC.

The table lists this clone with a few counts. The chain combines TRBV30 with TRBJ2-7; D remains unclear. V lost 4 bases to trimming and J lost 6 bases, with 13 bases between them. Germline assignment: CDR1 GTSNPN and CDR2 SVGIG (reference sequence). The CDR3 is 12 amino acids. CDR3 in DNA: TGTGCCTGGAAGTTGCGGAGAGCCGAGCAGTACTTC. Amino acids: CAWKLRRAEQYF.

V and J are TRBV12-5 and TRBJ2-7; 8 bases map to TRBD2. Losses at the gene ends were 3 bases for V and 6 bases for J; bases not matched to a gene: 7. This CDR3 comprises 14 residues. Germline V gives CDR1 LGHNT, CDR2 FRNRAP. CDR3 nucleotide sequence: TGTGCTAGTGGTTTTGGGACGGGAGGGCTCGAGCAGTACTTC. Amino acids: CASGFGTGGLEQYF.